The source of this T cell receptor beta chain is a study of regulatory T cells in long-lasting Graves disease. Overall study: Patients met the persistent Graves' disease definition after over 5 years of antithyroid drugs with positive TSH receptor antibodies. General observations from the study: Among samples with persistent disease, TRBV28, TRBJ1-2 and TRBJ2-5 were favored.

The time point was: persistent/refractory GD, antithyroid drugs over 5 years with positive TRAb. Preparation of the TCR library used RNA extracted from PBMCs. The patients included were those that came from an endocrinology department in Xi'an, China. The authors built TCR beta libraries using iRepertoire HTBI primers and Arm-PCR of CDR3 regions. Per the original methods: Sequenced samples collectively carried 60 to 75 TRBV and about 15 TRBJ segments. TCRdb ran MiXCR on the multiplex PCR reads and lists one entry per CDR3 protein. The V and J calls here are based on TCRdb, not the publication. This sample has around 510,000 distinct CDR3 sequences, with around 20% found just once. To note about this clonotype: Its antigen is as yet unknown.

The ends were cut back, 3 bases at V and 3 bases at J, with 12 bases in the middle. Germline-derived CDR1 and CDR2 are SEHNR and FQNEAQ (reference sequence). This CDR3 spans 14 amino acids. Sequenced material: peripheral blood mononuclear cells (PBMCs), taken when the disease was refractory, from a patient treated with antithyroid drugs. The chain has TRBV7-9 and TRBJ2-7; D gene ambiguous. This receptor was identified in a female donor with Graves disease. CDR3 DNA sequence: TGTGCCAGCAGCTTTGGCTTTGGCGGCTACGAGCAGTACTTC. Its protein is CASSFGFGGYEQYF.